This TCR beta chain stems from a study of shared clonotypes between healthy human individuals. CDR1 SGDLS and CDR2 YYNGEE come from the germline V gene. This CDR3 is 13 amino acids long. V lost 2 bases to trimming and J lost 3 bases, with 9 bases between them. TCRdb keeps only in-frame clones here, not all; method: immunoSEQ multiplex PCR. The sample shows 1.5 million to 1.9 million clones, 95% to 99% of them seen only once. V usage is TRBV9 and J usage is TRBJ2-7; D unresolved. The sequence was collected from a young man in good health. The sample comprised naive CD4+ T cells sorted from blood. Subset: CD45RA+ positively selected. The CDR3 DNA reads as TGTGCCAGCAGCGTTTCCGGTGACTACGAGCAGTACTTC. Translated, it gives CASSVSGDYEQYF.